These 25 T cell receptor beta chains share one sample of origin, sequenced in a study of cytomegalovirus exposure and HLA in healthy donors (dated by TCRdb to the late 2010s). The method was the immunoSEQ multiplex PCR assay. For the multiplex PCR, a mixture combining 60 forward primers for TCR Vbeta segments and 13 reverse primers for TCR Jbeta segments was used. Entries here come from immuneACCESS through TCRdb and include only in-frame sequences with V and J called. Some clones fail to appear in such tables; in the studies checked, an unresolved V gene covers under half of the shortfall, and the cause of the remainder is unknown. The sample data list approximately 160,000 clones, and roughly 80% of these were observed just once. Together, the top ten hold about 5.6% of the sample. Material: PBMCs. The receptors derive from a man aged 25 to 40 in good health and CMV-seropositive.

The chain carries TRBV5-8 and TRBJ1-4; tentatively, D is TRBD1 (5 bases). CDR3 length equals 16 residues. With 5 bases removed from V and 1 base from J, the gap between germline ends came to 15 bases. The V gene's germline CDR1 is SGHTS and CDR2 YDEGEE. The CDR3 loop is CASSRGTLRTNEKLFF. The CDR3 coding sequence is TGTGCCAGCAGTCGCGGGACCCTAAGAACTAATGAAAAACTGTTTTTT.

The chain combines TRBV28 with TRBJ2-1; D is perhaps TRBD2 (6 bases). In germline, CDR1 is MDHEN, CDR2 SYDVKM. The germline V and J ends were trimmed by 6 bases and 7 bases, with 7 bases remaining between them. This CDR3 contains 11 residues. The CDR3 is CASSLANEQFF. The CDR3 DNA follows: TGTGCCAGCAGCCTAGCGAATGAGCAGTTCTTC.

This chain joins TRBV28 and TRBJ2-6, with a tentative D call TRBD1 (6 bases). V was cut by 8 bases and J by 1 base, with 9 bases left in between. The CDR3 contains 14 residues. Germline V gene lookup returns CDR1 MDHEN and CDR2 SYDVKM. The CDR3 spells CASFGTSGANVLTF. The CDR3, as DNA: TGTGCCAGCTTCGGGACATCTGGGGCCAACGTCCTGACTTTC.

The J gene is TRBJ2-7, the V gene TRBV14; maybe TRBD1 (5 bases). V was clipped by 0 bases and J by 3 bases, with 9 bases between them. Germline V gene sequence: CDR1 SGHDN, CDR2 FVKESK. The CDR3 totals 14 residues. The CDR3 DNA reads as TGTGCCAGCAGCCAAGATCAGGGCAACTACGAGCAGTACTTC. Residues: CASSQDQGNYEQYF.

The V gene is TRBV4-1, the J gene TRBJ1-5; 7 nucleotides align to TRBD1. J was trimmed by 0 bases and V by 4 bases; bases with no gene match: 6. Germline V gives CDR1 MGHRA, CDR2 YSYEKL. This CDR3 comprises 16 residues. CDR3: CASSPQGQISNQPQHF. The CDR3 nucleotides read TGCGCCAGCAGCCCCCAGGGACAGATTAGCAATCAGCCCCAGCATTTT.

The chain carries TRBV19 and TRBJ1-5; TRBD1 matches 9 bases. The CDR3 spans 15 residues. The germline V gene has CDR1 LNHDA and CDR2 SQIVND (reference sequence). V was clipped by 11 bases and J by 0 bases; unmatched bases: 8. CDR3 DNA sequence: TGTGCCCGGGACAGGGCGAGGAGTAGCAATCAGCCCCAGCATTTT. This encodes CARDRARSSNQPQHF.

This chain uses TRBV9 with TRBJ2-2; D is unresolved. CDR3 length: 16 amino acids. V was cut by 4 bases and J by 0 bases, with 13 bases left in between. Germline CDR1 and CDR2: SGDLS and YYNGEE. The DNA of the CDR3 is TGTGCCAGCAGCCCCCGTCGTGGAGCGAACACCGGGGAGCTGTTTTTT. Translation gives CASSPRRGANTGELFF.

V and J are TRBV12-5 and TRBJ1-1; D gene unclear. This CDR3 has 11 amino acids. The germline CDR1 and CDR2 sequences are LGHNT and FRNRAP. The V end was cut by 7 bases, the J end by 2 bases, with 5 bases between. DNA of the CDR3: TGTGCTAGTGTCCTAAACACTGAAGCTTTCTTT. Translated: CASVLNTEAFF.

The V call is TRBV4-1, the J call TRBJ1-1, with D unresolved. The CDR3 sequence is 12 residues long. V was shortened by 3 bases and J by 7 bases, with 9 bases between the two germline ends. Germline CDR1 MGHRA, CDR2 YSYEKL. CDR3 amino acids: CASSHTIGEAFF. The CDR3 DNA follows: TGCGCCAGCAGCCACACTATTGGTGAAGCTTTCTTT.

This sequence joins TRBV4-1 and TRBJ1-1; 7 nucleotides agree with TRBD1. Germline lookup yields CDR1 MGHRA and CDR2 YSYEKL. The ends lost 1 base at V and 6 bases at J; junction bases unmatched: 8. This CDR3 has 15 residues. The CDR3 bases are TGCGCCAGCAGCCAAGCGGGACAGTTTGTCGCTGAAGCTTTCTTT. Amino acids: CASSQAGQFVAEAFF.

The chain carries TRBV11-2 and TRBJ2-7, with 8 positions matching TRBD1. The V and J ends lost 7 bases and 4 bases, in that order; junction bases with no gene match: 12. This CDR3 has 15 residues. In germline, CDR1 is SGHAT, CDR2 FQNNGV. As DNA, the CDR3 is TGTGCCAGCACCTCCTGGGGGACAGGAAAATACGAGCAGTACTTC. It specifies CASTSWGTGKYEQYF.

This CDR3 reads CASSPGLVSSYEQYF. The CDR3 nucleotides are TGTGCCAGCAGCCCAGGGCTCGTCAGCTCCTACGAGCAGTACTTC. The chain has TRBV6-5 and TRBJ2-7; possibly TRBD1 for D (5 bases). The V end was cut by 6 bases, the J end by 0 bases, with 15 bases between. The CDR3 loop spans 15 amino acids. In germline, CDR1 is MNHEY, CDR2 SVGAGI.

In the case of this clone: The germline gene is not matched at one end of the junction; a read error may be the cause. This rearrangement joins TRBV5-1 to TRBJ2-3, with 7 nucleotides matching TRBD2. Germline-derived CDR1 and CDR2 are SGHRS and YFSETQ. The CDR3 contains 15 residues. The CDR3 protein is CASSLGGIYTDTQYF. The CDR3 DNA reads as TGCGCCAGCAGTTTGGGAGGGATATACACAGATACGCAGTATTTT.

The chain employs TRBV5-6 and TRBJ2-2; 11 bases match TRBD2. The V and J ends lost 5 bases and 2 bases, in that order; junction bases with no gene match: 5. Germline V lookup: CDR1 SGHDT, CDR2 YYEEEE. The CDR3 is 16 amino acids. CDR3 residues: CASRLTSGANTGELFF. In DNA, the CDR3 is TGTGCCAGCAGGTTGACTAGCGGGGCAAACACCGGGGAGCTGTTTTTT.

The V and J genes are TRBV15 and TRBJ2-2, with D perhaps matching TRBD2 (6 bases). The CDR3 is 15 residues long. Trimming left V 1 base short and J 0 bases short, with 6 bases between. Germline V gene sequence: CDR1 LNHNV, CDR2 YYDKDF (reference sequence). The DNA for the CDR3 is TGTGCCACCAGCAGAGCGGGGGCGAACACCGGGGAGCTGTTTTTT. Translation gives CATSRAGANTGELFF.

This clone was counted once. V and J are TRBV19 and TRBJ2-1; 7 bases agree with TRBD1. CDR3 length equals 16 residues. From germline, CDR1 is LNHDA and CDR2 SQIVND (reference sequence). After removal of 3 bases from V and 0 bases from J, the junction contained 5 bases not matched to a gene. DNA for the CDR3: TGTGCCAGTAGTATCCTACAGGGGAGCTCCTACAATGAGCAGTTCTTC. Translated: CASSILQGSSYNEQFF.

The V call is TRBV27, the J call TRBJ1-1; 7 bases line up with TRBD1. Germline CDR1 MNHEY, CDR2 SMNVEV (reference sequence). The V gene end was trimmed by 4 bases and the J gene end by 2 bases; junction bases not matched to a gene: 7. CDR3 length equals 15 residues. The CDR3 DNA reads as TGTGCCAGCAGTTGGGACAGCCCGCCTAACACTGAAGCTTTCTTT. This codes for CASSWDSPPNTEAFF.

V usage is TRBV11-2 and J usage is TRBJ1-5, with TRBD1 matching over 7 bases. The junction had 0 bases not matched to a gene; V was cut back by 3 bases and J by 1 base. Germline CDR1 SGHAT, CDR2 FQNNGV. The CDR3 loop spans 14 amino acids. CDR3 residues: CASSFRGSNQPQHF. The CDR3 coding sequence is TGTGCCAGCAGCTTCAGGGGGAGCAATCAGCCCCAGCATTTT.

V gene TRBV28 combines with J gene TRBJ2-1; D may be TRBD2 (6 bases). The CDR3 has 14 residues. Germline CDR1 MDHEN, CDR2 SYDVKM. Between the trimmed V and J ends, which lost 5 bases and 7 bases, there was a span of 15 bases. The DNA of the CDR3 is TGTGCCAGCAGTACCGGGAGTTATTCTAATGAGCAGTTCTTC. The encoded protein is CASSTGSYSNEQFF.

The V call is TRBV28, the J call TRBJ2-3; 7 bases are a match to TRBD1. The CDR3 contains 15 residues. V was pared by 3 bases and J by 4 bases, with 7 bases of the junction left unmatched. Looked up from germline, CDR1 is MDHEN and CDR2 is SYDVKM. CDR3 in DNA: TGTGCCAGCAGTTTTACCGGGACAGAAGCAGATACGCAGTATTTT. The encoded protein is CASSFTGTEADTQYF.

The rearrangement uses TRBV28 and TRBJ2-2, with D possibly being TRBD1 (6 bases). The CDR3 covers 14 residues. V lost 7 bases and J 4 bases, leaving 13 bases between the germline ends. CDR1 MDHEN and CDR2 SYDVKM come from the germline V gene. DNA of the CDR3: TGTGCCAGCACACGACAGGCCGGCACCGGGGAGCTGTTTTTT. It translates to CASTRQAGTGELFF.

The chain employs TRBV30 and TRBJ2-5; unclear D gene. This CDR3 has 14 amino acids. Germline V CDR1 and CDR2: GTSNPN, SVGIG (reference sequence). Deletions cut 4 bases from V and 2 bases from J, with 14 bases between. The CDR3 spells CAWIGEEDQETQYF. In nucleotides, the CDR3 is TGTGCCTGGATTGGTGAGGAAGATCAAGAGACCCAGTACTTC. The full variable domain, completed using reference TRBV30 and TRBJ2-5, is SQTIHQWPATLVQPVGSPLSLECTVEGTSNPNLYWYRQAAGRGLQLLFYSVGIGQISSEVPQNLSASRPQDRQFILSSKKLLLSDSGFYLCAWIGEEDQETQYFGPGTRLLVL.

This rearrangement joins TRBV4-1 to TRBJ2-7; D not resolved. The CDR3 has 13 residues. The V end was cut by 0 bases, the J end by 1 base, with 4 bases between. Germline V CDR1 and CDR2: MGHRA, YSYEKL. CDR3 residues: CASSQDFSYEQYF. CDR3 sequence (DNA): TGCGCCAGCAGCCAAGACTTTTCCTACGAGCAGTACTTC.

The rearrangement uses TRBV7-9 and TRBJ1-1, with D tentatively TRBD1 (5 bases). There are 16 residues in the CDR3. From germline, CDR1 is SEHNR and CDR2 FQNEAQ (reference sequence). V lost 5 bases, J lost 3 bases, and 19 bases lay in between. The CDR3 DNA sequence: TGTGCCAGCAGCCTTTCTAAGGGGCAGGGCGACACTGAAGCTTTCTTT. Protein product: CASSLSKGQGDTEAFF.

Comments on this clone: Additional DNA sequences in this sample encode the identical CDR3. The chain employs TRBV30 and TRBJ1-1; D possibly corresponds to TRBD1 (6 bases). The germline V gene encodes CDR1 GTSNPN and CDR2 SVGIG (reference sequence). V was cut by 0 bases and J by 4 bases, with 12 bases left in between. This CDR3 spans 14 amino acids. DNA of the CDR3: TGTGCCTGGAGTGTACGCCGAGGGGGCACTGAAGCTTTCTTT. Translating it yields CAWSVRRGGTEAFF.